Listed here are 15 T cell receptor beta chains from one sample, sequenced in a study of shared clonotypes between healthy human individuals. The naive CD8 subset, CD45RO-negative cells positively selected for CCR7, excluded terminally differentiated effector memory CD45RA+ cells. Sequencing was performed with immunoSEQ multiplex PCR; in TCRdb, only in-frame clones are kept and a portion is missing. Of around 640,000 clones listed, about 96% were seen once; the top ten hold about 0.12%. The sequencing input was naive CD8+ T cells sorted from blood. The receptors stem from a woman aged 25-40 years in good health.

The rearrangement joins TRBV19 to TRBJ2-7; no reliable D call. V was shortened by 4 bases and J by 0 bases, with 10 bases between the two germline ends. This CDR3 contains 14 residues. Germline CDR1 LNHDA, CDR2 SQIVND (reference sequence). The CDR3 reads CASSTRTASYEQYF. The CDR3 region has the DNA TGTGCCAGTAGTACCCGGACGGCCTCCTACGAGCAGTACTTC.

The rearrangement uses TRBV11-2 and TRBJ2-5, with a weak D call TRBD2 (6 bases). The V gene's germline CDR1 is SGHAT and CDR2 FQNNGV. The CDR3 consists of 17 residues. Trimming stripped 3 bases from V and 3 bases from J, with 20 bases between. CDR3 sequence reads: CASSFGWGRGTEETQYF. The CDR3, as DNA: TGTGCCAGCAGCTTTGGATGGGGACGGGGGACTGAAGAGACCCAGTACTTC. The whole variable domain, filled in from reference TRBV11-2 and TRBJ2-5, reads EAGVAQSPRYKIIEKRQSVAFWCNPISGHATLYWYQQILGQGPKLLIQFQNNGVVDDSQLPKDRFSAERLKGVDSTLKIQPAKLEDSAVYLCASSFGWGRGTEETQYFGPGTRLLVL.

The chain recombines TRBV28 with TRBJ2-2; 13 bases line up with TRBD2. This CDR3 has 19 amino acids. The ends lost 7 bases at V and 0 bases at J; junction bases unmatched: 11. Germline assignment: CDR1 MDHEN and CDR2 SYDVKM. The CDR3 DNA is TGTGCCAGCACCGTAGGGACTAGCGGGAAGCAAGCGAACACCGGGGAGCTGTTTTTT. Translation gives CASTVGTSGKQANTGELFF.

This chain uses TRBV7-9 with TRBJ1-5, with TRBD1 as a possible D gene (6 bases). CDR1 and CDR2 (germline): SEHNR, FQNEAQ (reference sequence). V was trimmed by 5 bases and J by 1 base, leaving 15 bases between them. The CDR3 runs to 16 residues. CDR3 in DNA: TGTGCCAGCAGCCCCCGGACAGACGAGAGCAATCAGCCCCAGCATTTT. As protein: CASSPRTDESNQPQHF. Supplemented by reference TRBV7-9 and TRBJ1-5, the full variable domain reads DTGVSQNPRHKITKRGQNVTFRCDPISEHNRLYWYRQTLGQGPEFLTYFQNEAQLEKSRLLSDRFSAERPKGSFSTLEIQRTEQGDSAMYLCASSPRTDESNQPQHFGDGTRLSIL.

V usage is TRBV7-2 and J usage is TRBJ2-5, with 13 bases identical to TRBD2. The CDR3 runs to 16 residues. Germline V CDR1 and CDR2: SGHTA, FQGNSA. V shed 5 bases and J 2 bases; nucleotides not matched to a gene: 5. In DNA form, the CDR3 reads TGTGCCAGCAGCCGAAAGGGACTAGCGGGACAAGAGACCCAGTACTTC. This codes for CASSRKGLAGQETQYF.

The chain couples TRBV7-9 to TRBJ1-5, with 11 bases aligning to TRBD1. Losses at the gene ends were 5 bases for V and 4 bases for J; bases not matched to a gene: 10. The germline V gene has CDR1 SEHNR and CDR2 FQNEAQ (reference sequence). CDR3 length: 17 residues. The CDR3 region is CASSTLGGTGGNQPQHF. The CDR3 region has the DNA TGTGCCAGCAGCACCTTAGGAGGGACAGGGGGGAATCAGCCCCAGCATTTT.

In DNA form, the CDR3 reads TGCGCCAGCAGCCCGGTCCGAGTTAACTATGGCTACACCTTC. It codes for CASSPVRVNYGYTF. The chain carries TRBV5-1 and TRBJ1-2; no clear D gene. V was cut by 4 bases and J by 1 base, with 11 bases left in between. From germline, CDR1 is SGHRS and CDR2 YFSETQ. The CDR3 consists of 14 residues. Variable domain in full (rest from reference TRBV5-1 and TRBJ1-2): KAGVTQTPRYLIKTRGQQVTLSCSPISGHRSVSWYQQTPGQGLQFLFEYFSETQRNKGNFPGRFSGRQFSNSRSEMNVSTLELGDSALYLCASSPVRVNYGYTFGSGTRLTVV.

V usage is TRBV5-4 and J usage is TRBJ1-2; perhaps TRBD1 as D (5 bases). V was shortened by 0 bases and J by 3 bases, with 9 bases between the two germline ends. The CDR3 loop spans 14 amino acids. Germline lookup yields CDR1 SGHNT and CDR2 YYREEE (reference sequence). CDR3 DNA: TGTGCCAGCAGCTTGGTACAGGCGGACTATGGCTACACCTTC. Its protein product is CASSLVQADYGYTF.

CDR3 loop: CASSEDVVNTEAFF. The CDR3 bases are TGTGCCAGCAGTGAAGACGTGGTGAACACTGAAGCTTTCTTT. The chain uses TRBV2 and TRBJ1-1, with D unclear. CDR1 and CDR2 (germline): SNHLY, FYNNEI. The CDR3 runs to 14 residues. V was trimmed by 1 base and J by 0 bases, leaving 6 bases between them. Full variable domain (remainder filled in from reference TRBV2 and TRBJ1-1): EPEVTQTPSHQVTQMGQEVILRCVPISNHLYFYWYRQILGQKVEFLVSFYNNEISEKSEIFDDQFSVERPDGSNFTLKIRSTKLEDSAMYFCASSEDVVNTEAFFGQGTRLTVV.

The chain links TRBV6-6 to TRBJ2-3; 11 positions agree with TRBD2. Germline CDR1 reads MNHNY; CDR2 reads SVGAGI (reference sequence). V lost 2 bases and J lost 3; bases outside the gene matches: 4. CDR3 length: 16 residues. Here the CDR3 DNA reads TGTGCCAGCAGTTACACACTAGCGGGAGTAACAGATACGCAGTATTTT. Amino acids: CASSYTLAGVTDTQYF.

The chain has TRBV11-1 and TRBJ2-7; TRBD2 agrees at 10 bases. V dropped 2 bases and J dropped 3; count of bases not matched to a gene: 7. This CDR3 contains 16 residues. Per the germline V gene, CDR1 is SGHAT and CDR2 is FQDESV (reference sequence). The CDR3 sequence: CASSLTPAGGYYEQYF. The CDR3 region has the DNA TGTGCCAGCAGCTTAACCCCAGCGGGAGGGTACTACGAGCAGTACTTC.

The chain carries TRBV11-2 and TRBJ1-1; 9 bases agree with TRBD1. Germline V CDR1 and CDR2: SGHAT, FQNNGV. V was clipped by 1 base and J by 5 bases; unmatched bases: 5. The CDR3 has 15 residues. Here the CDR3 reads CASSLVGQGRTEAFF. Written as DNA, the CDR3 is TGTGCCAGCAGCTTAGTTGGACAGGGGAGGACTGAAGCTTTCTTT.

The CDR3 here is CSVGAGDYGYTF. As DNA, the CDR3 is TGCAGCGTTGGGGCGGGCGACTATGGCTACACCTTC. The V gene is TRBV29-1, the J gene TRBJ1-2; D gene ambiguous. The V end was cut by 4 bases, the J end by 3 bases, with 9 bases between. This CDR3 has 12 amino acids. Germline V gene sequence: CDR1 SQVTM, CDR2 ANQGSEA.

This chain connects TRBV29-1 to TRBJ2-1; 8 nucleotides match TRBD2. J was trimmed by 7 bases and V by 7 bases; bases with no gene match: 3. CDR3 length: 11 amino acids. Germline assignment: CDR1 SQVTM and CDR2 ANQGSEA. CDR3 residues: CSGGRRNEQFF. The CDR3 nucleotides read TGCAGCGGCGGGAGGAGAAATGAGCAGTTCTTC.

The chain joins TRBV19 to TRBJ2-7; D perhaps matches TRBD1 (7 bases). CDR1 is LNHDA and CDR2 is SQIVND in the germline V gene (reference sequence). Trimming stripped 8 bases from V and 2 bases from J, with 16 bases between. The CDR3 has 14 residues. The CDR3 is CASADSRGAYEQYF. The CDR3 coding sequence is TGTGCCAGTGCCGACTCCAGGGGGGCCTACGAGCAGTACTTC.